This TCR beta chain was identified in a study of response to subunit inactivated influenza vaccine. TCRdb reprocessed the RT-PCR reads via MiXCR and lists one record per CDR3 protein. Of under 950,000 distinct CDR3 sequences in the sample, 20% to 25% were seen once. CDR1 and CDR2 from the germline V gene are LNHDA and SQIVND (reference sequence). V shed 6 bases, J shed 2 bases, and the junction held 8 bases outside the gene matches. CDR3 length: 16 amino acids. The rearrangement uses TRBV19 and TRBJ2-3, with 10 bases lining up with TRBD1. This specimen was PBMCs from blood, taken 5 days after vaccination. The clonotype comes from a man aged 50 to 60 who received an inactivated influenza vaccine. Here the CDR3 DNA reads TGTGCCAGTAGGTCCCGGGACAGGGGTTACACAGATACGCAGTATTTT. This gives the protein CASRSRDRGYTDTQYF.